These 14 T cell receptor beta chains were all obtained from the same sample, sequenced in a study of patients and donors after allogeneic stem cell transplantation. Each CDR3 protein is one row after TCRdb ran MiXCR on the RT-PCR reads. The sample yields under 200,000 distinct CDR3 sequences, roughly 31% seen once. What was sequenced was blood, either unsorted or a sorted T cell fraction (not recorded which). The receptors originated from a human donor who was either an allogeneic HSCT recipient or a stem cell or donor lymphocyte infusion donor (not recorded which). It is not recorded whose cells these are; they may come from a transplant donor.

This clonotype was seen just once. A read error may produce the germline difference seen at one junction end. The rearrangement links TRBV7-2 to TRBJ2-5, with 7 bases lining up with TRBD2. The length of the CDR3 is 15 residues. CDR1 is SGHTA and CDR2 is FQGNSA in the germline V gene. CDR3 sequence: CASSFISGIKETPYF. CDR3 DNA: TGTGCCAGCAGCTTTATAAGCGGGATTAAAGAGACCCCGTACTTC.

Only a few counts were recorded for this clonotype. The J gene is TRBJ1-1, the V gene TRBV4-2; 8 bases are shared with TRBD1. The germline CDR1 and CDR2 sequences are LGHNA and YNFKEQ. The CDR3 has 17 amino acids. The V segment lost 5 bases and the J segment 1 base; nucleotides outside the gene matches: 12. In DNA form, the CDR3 reads TGTGCCAGCAGCAAAGGACTCCAGGGGGCGGAGAACACTGAAGCTTTCTTT. It codes for CASSKGLQGAENTEAFF.

The gene calls are TRBV18 and TRBJ2-6; D not resolved. The CDR3 totals 12 residues. Trimming took off 4 bases at V and 17 bases at J, with 15 bases between the two ends. The germline V gene encodes CDR1 KGHSH and CDR2 LQKENI. The CDR3 nucleotides read TGTGCCAGCTCACTTTACCAAGGGTCGATGACTTTC. This sequence encodes CASSLYQGSMTF.

The V call is TRBV7-2, the J call TRBJ1-2, with D unclear. V lost 3 bases and J lost 4, with 15 bases in between. Looked up from germline, CDR1 is SGHTA and CDR2 is FQGNSA. This CDR3 comprises 15 residues. The CDR3, as DNA: TGTGCCAGCAGCTTTGATAGGCAGGCAGCCTATGGCTACACCTTC. Amino acids: CASSFDRQAAYGYTF.

This clonotype has more than one count but fewer than ten. This chain links TRBV15 with TRBJ1-1; D unclear. Germline V CDR1 and CDR2: LNHNV, YYDKDF (reference sequence). V lost 0 bases to trimming and J lost 1 base, with 9 bases between them. The CDR3 has 15 amino acids. As DNA, the CDR3 is TGTGCCACCAGCAGAGATTTAAGACAGAACACTGAAGCTTTCTTT. This encodes CATSRDLRQNTEAFF.

This chain connects TRBV5-1 to TRBJ2-7; perhaps TRBD1 as D (5 bases). The CDR3 covers 14 residues. The V gene lost 2 bases and the J gene lost 1 base, with 10 bases spanning the gap. CDR1 and CDR2 from the germline V gene are SGHRS and YFSETQ. The CDR3 DNA reads TGCGCCAGCAGCTTACTGACAGAATCCTACGAGCAGTACTTC. Translation gives CASSLLTESYEQYF.

The V and J genes are TRBV4-1 and TRBJ1-6; 10 bases align to TRBD1. The length of the CDR3 is 18 residues. CDR1 and CDR2 (germline): MGHRA, YSYEKL. Germline trimming cut 3 bases from V and 1 base from J; bases unmatched to any gene: 6. The CDR3 sequence: CASSHPGQGLSYNSPLHF. The CDR3 bases are TGCGCCAGCAGCCACCCGGGACAGGGGTTGTCCTATAATTCACCCCTCCACTTT.

The CDR3 loop reads CASSQETANSPLHF. The CDR3 nucleotides are TGTGCCAGCAGCCAAGAGACGGCGAATTCACCCCTCCACTTT. The J gene is TRBJ1-6, the V gene TRBV4-2; D call uncertain. V dropped 0 bases and J dropped 7 bases, with 7 bases sitting between them. This CDR3 is built from 14 residues. Germline V gene lookup returns CDR1 LGHNA and CDR2 YNFKEQ.

The gene calls are TRBV29-1 and TRBJ2-7; a possible D gene is TRBD2 (6 bases). This CDR3 spans 16 amino acids. Trimming cost V 4 bases and J 6 bases, with 25 bases left between them. CDR1 and CDR2 (germline): SQVTM, ANQGSEA. Here the CDR3 DNA reads TGCAGCGTTGGGCCGGGAGAAGAGGCGCGAAAGGGCGAGCAGTACTTC. Encoded protein: CSVGPGEEARKGEQYF.

The genes are TRBV12-3 or TRBV12-4 and TRBJ2-2; the D call may be TRBD1 or TRBD2 (5 bases each). Trimming pared 8 bases from V and 0 bases from J, leaving 16 bases between. CDR3 length: 16 amino acids. CDR3 bases: TGTGCCAGCCCCCCGGTTGGGACGGCGAACACCGGGGAGCTGTTTTTT. This codes for CASPPVGTANTGELFF.

This clonotype was seen a handful of times. DNA for the CDR3: TGCAGCTCCCAAACTGGGAGAACTGAAGCTTTCTTT. This codes for CSSQTGRTEAFF. J is TRBJ1-1 and V is TRBV29-1; D ambiguous. Trimming took 8 bases from V and 5 from J, leaving 15 bases between them. Germline assignment: CDR1 SQVTM and CDR2 ANQGSEA. This CDR3 region has 12 residues.

This sequence joins TRBV6-5 and TRBJ2-7; 10 nucleotides match TRBD2. CDR1 MNHEY and CDR2 SVGAGI come from the germline V gene. V shed 7 bases and J 3 bases; nucleotides not matched to a gene: 9. There are 15 residues in the CDR3. The CDR3 sequence: CASTFGLAGVYEQYF. CDR3 coding DNA: TGTGCCAGCACCTTCGGGCTAGCGGGAGTCTACGAGCAGTACTTC.

This clonotype was recorded a few times. The chain joins TRBV5-1 to TRBJ2-1; tentatively, D is TRBD2 (6 bases). The germline V gene has CDR1 SGHRS and CDR2 YFSETQ. The length of the CDR3 is 14 residues. V was shortened by 7 bases and J by 8 bases, with 19 bases between the two germline ends. CDR3 protein: CASGKGRENDEQFF. The CDR3 nucleotides are TGCGCCAGCGGCAAGGGGCGGGAAAACGATGAGCAGTTCTTC.

The chain carries TRBV7-6 and TRBJ2-2; D possibly corresponds to TRBD1 (5 bases). CDR1 and CDR2 from the germline V gene are SGHVS and FNYEAQ. Trimming shortened V by 4 bases and J by 0 bases, and 12 bases separated the two germline ends. The CDR3 length is 16 residues. In DNA form, the CDR3 reads TGTGCCAGCAGCTCCTTGAAGGGGACGAACACCGGGGAGCTGTTTTTT. Protein sequence: CASSSLKGTNTGELFF.